This entry lists 5 T cell receptor beta chains sequenced from one sample in a study of T cell responses to AZD1222 COVID-19 vaccine. The repertoire was sequenced with immunoSEQ multiplex PCR; TCRdb's copy has only in-frame clones and lacks some. Here the sample spans 90,000 to 100,000 clones, less than 85% being singletons. Material: peripheral blood, obtained 28 days after the second AZD1222 dose. These receptors were taken from an adult who received the AZD1222 COVID-19 vaccine.

The rearrangement joins TRBV5-1 to TRBJ2-2, with TRBD1 matching 7 bases. In germline, CDR1 is SGHRS, CDR2 YFSETQ. The CDR3 covers 13 residues. After removal of 4 bases from V and 4 bases from J, the junction contained 1 base not matched to a gene. The DNA of the CDR3 is TGCGCCAGCAGCCGGGACAGCACCGGGGAGCTGTTTTTT. This encodes CASSRDSTGELFF.

V is TRBV6-5 and J is TRBJ2-7; 8 nucleotides line up with TRBD1. Trimming at V came to 5 bases and at J to 3 bases, leaving 6 bases not matched to a gene. This CDR3 spans 14 amino acids. Per the germline V gene, CDR1 is MNHEY and CDR2 is SVGAGI. The CDR3, as DNA: TGTGCCAGCAGTAGGACAGGGACGATCTACGAGCAGTACTTC. Amino acids: CASSRTGTIYEQYF.

A single count supports this clone. J is TRBJ2-6 and V is TRBV3-1 (or the pseudogene TRBV3-2); D is undetermined. Germline values: CDR1 LGHDT, CDR2 YNNKEL (reference sequence). The CDR3 extends over 15 amino acids. V was trimmed by 3 bases and J by 0 bases, leaving 6 bases between them. The CDR3 region is CASSHYISGANVLTF. The CDR3 bases are TGTGCCAGCAGCCATTATATCTCTGGGGCCAACGTCCTGACTTTC.

The chain links TRBV9 to TRBJ1-2; D not resolved. Trimming pared 3 bases from V and 7 bases from J, leaving 13 bases between. The germline gives CDR1 SGDLS, CDR2 YYNGEE. The CDR3 has 13 amino acids. This CDR3 reads CASSGYEESGYTF. The CDR3 nucleotides are TGTGCCAGCAGCGGGTACGAGGAGAGTGGCTACACCTTC.

The chain carries TRBV5-1 and TRBJ2-7, with D possibly being TRBD1 (5 bases). Germline V gives CDR1 SGHRS, CDR2 YFSETQ. The CDR3 spans 13 residues. V was pared by 5 bases and J by 4 bases, with 13 bases between. The CDR3 region has the DNA TGCGCCAGCAGGACAGACGGAAGATACGAGCAGTACTTC. As protein: CASRTDGRYEQYF.